Below, 30 T cell receptor beta chains from the same sample are listed, as sequenced in a study of CD8 T cells in ankylosing spondylitis. TCRdb recomputed calls from the 5' RACE reads with MiXCR, one row per CDR3 protein. The sample lists approximately 240,000 distinct CDR3 sequences, roughly a quarter occurring once. The specimen sequenced was blood, either unsorted or a sorted T cell fraction (not recorded which). The receptors derive from a male donor with ankylosing spondylitis or in good health (not recorded which).

This clonotype was picked up a small number of times. This chain joins TRBV29-1 and TRBJ1-2; TRBD1 aligns across 7 bases. CDR3 size: 13 residues. After removal of 1 base from V and 4 bases from J, the junction contained 3 bases not matched to a gene. Germline CDR1 SQVTM, CDR2 ANQGSEA. The CDR3, as DNA: TGCAGCGTTGAAGGGGACAGTTCCTATGGCTACACCTTC. This codes for CSVEGDSSYGYTF. The full variable domain, completed using reference TRBV29-1 and TRBJ1-2, is SAVISQKPSRDICQRGTSLTIQCQVDSQVTMMFWYRQQPGQSLTLIATANQGSEATYESGFVIDKFPISRPNLTFSTLTVSNMSPEDSSIYLCSVEGDSSYGYTFGSGTRLTVV.

This chain links TRBV3-1 with TRBJ1-1; D remains ambiguous. This CDR3 is built from 14 residues. CDR1 is LGHDT, CDR2 YNNKEL, per germline (reference sequence). V was cut by 1 base and J by 4 bases, with 10 bases left in between. The CDR3 sequence: CASSQGPTSTEAFF. CDR3 coding DNA: TGTGCCAGCAGCCAAGGCCCTACCAGCACTGAAGCTTTCTTT.

The rearrangement joins TRBV9 to TRBJ2-1, with 8 bases fitting TRBD1. The CDR3 length is 15 residues. Trimming removed 2 bases from V and 4 bases from J; junction bases left unmatched: 5. The germline gives CDR1 SGDLS, CDR2 YYNGEE. CDR3 DNA: TGTGCCAGCAGCGTCCGGGACAGGCCTTACAATGAGCAGTTCTTC. This gives the protein CASSVRDRPYNEQFF.

This clonotype was seen a few times. CDR3 region: CASRGQGGRNEQFF. In nucleotides, the CDR3 is TGCGCCAGCAGGGGGCAGGGGGGTAGGAATGAGCAGTTCTTC. The rearrangement links TRBV10-2 to TRBJ2-1; possibly TRBD1 for D (7 bases). V shed 6 bases and J shed 7 bases, with 16 bases lying between them. Germline V gene sequence: CDR1 WSHSY, CDR2 SAAADI. CDR3 length: 14 amino acids.

This clonotype has only a few counts. The rearrangement links TRBV20-1 to TRBJ2-7; D is uncertain. The V gene lost 7 bases and the J gene lost 7 bases, with 11 bases spanning the gap. The CDR3 length is 10 residues. Germline CDR1 reads DFQATT; CDR2 reads SNEGSKA (reference sequence). This chain's CDR3 is CSVGLGEQYF. The CDR3 nucleotides read TGCAGTGTCGGCTTGGGGGAGCAGTACTTC.

This clonotype was seen repeatedly, ten times or more. V usage is TRBV20-1 and J usage is TRBJ2-3; the D gene is possibly TRBD1 (5 bases). This CDR3 is 13 amino acids long. The germline V and J ends were trimmed by 4 bases and 3 bases, with 11 bases remaining between them. Looked up from germline, CDR1 is DFQATT and CDR2 is SNEGSKA (reference sequence). The chain's CDR3 is CSATNGATDTQYF. As DNA, the CDR3 is TGCAGTGCTACCAATGGGGCTACAGATACGCAGTATTTT.

This clonotype was seen ten or more times. The chain carries TRBV20-1 and TRBJ2-7, with 7 bases lining up with TRBD1. CDR1 DFQATT and CDR2 SNEGSKA come from the germline V gene (reference sequence). CDR3 length: 15 residues. The V segment lost 0 bases and the J segment 2 bases; nucleotides outside the gene matches: 7. The CDR3 is CSAREGGQGPYEQYF. As DNA, the CDR3 is TGCAGTGCTAGAGAAGGGGGCCAGGGACCCTACGAGCAGTACTTC.

This clonotype was seen at least ten times. This chain links TRBV12-3 or TRBV12-4 with TRBJ2-2, with 7 bases lining up with TRBD1. The CDR3 covers 14 residues. V trimming: 4 bases; J trimming: 7 bases; junction bases outside the gene matches: 6. The DNA of the CDR3 is TGTGCCAGCAGTTGGGACAGATTCGGCGGGGAGCTGTTTTTT. Protein: CASSWDRFGGELFF.

This chain connects TRBV6-5 to TRBJ2-3, with D uncertain. Germline CDR1 MNHEY, CDR2 SVGAGI. V was shortened by 8 bases and J by 2 bases, with 8 bases between the two germline ends. The CDR3 loop spans 12 amino acids. For the CDR3, the DNA is TGTGCCAGCCAATCCACCACAGATACGCAGTATTTT. Protein sequence: CASQSTTDTQYF.

This clonotype was recorded a few times. CDR3 sequence: CATQIAGGQETQYF. The DNA for the CDR3 is TGTGCCACTCAGATAGCGGGGGGACAAGAGACCCAGTACTTC. The chain carries TRBV10-3 and TRBJ2-5, with TRBD2 matching 10 bases. V trimming: 10 bases; J trimming: 2 bases; junction bases outside the gene matches: 7. The CDR3 length is 14 residues. Germline CDR1 ENHRY, CDR2 SYGVKD.

The V gene is TRBV9, the J gene TRBJ2-5, with 11 nucleotides matching TRBD2. CDR3 length: 15 amino acids. V was clipped by 3 bases and J by 5 bases; unmatched bases: 6. Germline assignment: CDR1 SGDLS and CDR2 YYNGEE. CDR3 in DNA: TGTGCCAGCAGCGCCAACCCTAGCGGGGGGGAGACCCAGTACTTC. Translation: CASSANPSGGETQYF.

This clonotype was counted at least ten times. The rearrangement links TRBV7-3 to TRBJ2-3; TRBD2 is a possible D gene (5 bases). The CDR3 loop spans 15 amino acids. Per the germline V gene, CDR1 is SGHTA and CDR2 is FQGTGA. V lost 5 bases and J 0 bases, leaving 12 bases between the germline ends. CDR3 nucleotide sequence: TGTGCCAGCAGCCTAGCCCCAGGTAGCACAGATACGCAGTATTTT. Its translation: CASSLAPGSTDTQYF.

Regarding this clonotype: The conserved phenylalanine or tryptophan is not found at the CDR3 terminus, so this likely reflects a read error. This sequence joins TRBV20-1 and TRBJ2-5; D remains unclear. Germline loops: CDR1 DFQATT, CDR2 SNEGSKA (reference sequence). This CDR3 contains 15 residues. V was shortened by 6 bases and J by 4 bases, with 21 bases between the two germline ends. The CDR3 loop is CSAISGSISGETQYY. DNA of the CDR3: TGCAGTGCCATCTCCGGGTCCATCTCGGGAGAGACCCAGTACTAC.

This clonotype was found a few times. The chain employs TRBV20-1 and TRBJ2-3, with D tentatively TRBD2 (5 bases). The CDR3 loop spans 13 amino acids. Germline lookup yields CDR1 DFQATT and CDR2 SNEGSKA (reference sequence). Here the CDR3 reads CTAERTSTDTQYF. The CDR3 coding sequence is TGCACAGCAGAGCGGACTAGCACAGATACGCAGTATTTT.

This clonotype has a handful of counts. The chain has TRBV15 and TRBJ2-5; D is uncertain. V dropped 1 base and J dropped 5 bases, with 11 bases sitting between them. Looked up from germline, CDR1 is LNHNV and CDR2 is YYDKDF (reference sequence). The CDR3 loop spans 14 amino acids. The CDR3 DNA reads as TGTGCCACCAGCAGAGTGGACCCCTCTGAGACCCAGTACTTC. This gives the protein CATSRVDPSETQYF.

The rearrangement uses TRBV10-3 and TRBJ1-1; D might be TRBD1 (5 bases). Per germline, CDR1 ENHRY and CDR2 SYGVKD. The germline V and J ends were trimmed by 0 bases and 4 bases, with 12 bases remaining between them. The CDR3 totals 15 residues. In DNA form, the CDR3 reads TGTGCCATCAGTGAGTCAAGGGGTGAGACCACTGAAGCTTTCTTT. Translated: CAISESRGETTEAFF.

This clonotype was observed many times. This rearrangement joins TRBV25-1 to TRBJ2-2, with 9 bases matching TRBD1. The ends lost 2 bases at V and 5 bases at J; junction bases unmatched: 3. CDR1 is MGHDK, CDR2 SYGVNS, per germline. The CDR3 totals 15 residues. CDR3 sequence (DNA): TGTGCCAGCAGTGAAACAGGGGGCCTTACCGGGGAGCTGTTTTTT. The encoded protein is CASSETGGLTGELFF.

This clonotype came up many times. V gene TRBV20-1 combines with J gene TRBJ1-1; possibly TRBD1 for D (6 bases). CDR1 is DFQATT and CDR2 is SNEGSKA in the germline V gene (reference sequence). The CDR3 has 15 residues. DNA of the CDR3: TGCAGGGGAGGACAGCCCATTGCATTGAACACTGAAGCTTTCTTT. Its protein product is CRGGQPIALNTEAFF.

The chain employs TRBV10-3 and TRBJ2-4; D call uncertain. The V gene lost 3 bases and the J gene lost 0 bases, with 9 bases spanning the gap. The germline V gene has CDR1 ENHRY and CDR2 SYGVKD. This CDR3 spans 15 amino acids. The CDR3 nucleotides are TGTGCCATCAGTGACCCGATTCTAGCCAAAAACATTCAGTACTTC. Translation gives CAISDPILAKNIQYF.

Ten or more counts support this clonotype. The genes are TRBV10-3 and TRBJ2-7; 10 bases line up with TRBD2. The CDR3 loop spans 14 amino acids. In germline, CDR1 is ENHRY, CDR2 SYGVKD. V was clipped by 0 bases and J by 4 bases; unmatched bases: 0. The CDR3 spells CAISESAGGYEQYF. The CDR3 DNA reads TGTGCCATCAGTGAGTCAGCGGGGGGGTACGAGCAGTACTTC.

In its sample, this clonotype was seen many times. The genes are TRBV3-1 and TRBJ2-1; D ambiguous. The CDR3 extends over 12 amino acids. Per the germline V gene, CDR1 is LGHDT and CDR2 is YNNKEL (reference sequence). Between the trimmed V and J ends, which lost 1 base and 8 bases, there was a span of 6 bases. The CDR3 DNA sequence: TGTGCCAGCAGCCAAGTTGGGTATGAGCAGTTCTTC. The encoded protein is CASSQVGYEQFF.

The chain recombines TRBV20-1 with TRBJ2-7; D possibly corresponds to TRBD2 (6 bases). Germline-derived CDR1 and CDR2 are DFQATT and SNEGSKA (reference sequence). V gave up 6 bases and J gave up 3 bases, with 21 bases separating them. This CDR3 contains 15 residues. CDR3 residues: CSASLGLPNLYEQYF. The CDR3 DNA reads as TGCAGTGCCAGCCTGGGACTTCCGAACCTCTACGAGCAGTACTTC.

In this sample, this clonotype turned up a few times. The rearrangement uses TRBV20-1 and TRBJ2-7, with 11 nucleotides matching TRBD1. The CDR3 sequence is 12 residues long. The junction had 1 base not matched to a gene; V was cut back by 6 bases and J by 3 bases. The germline V gene has CDR1 DFQATT and CDR2 SNEGSKA (reference sequence). CDR3 region: CSAGQGGYEQYF. The DNA for the CDR3 is TGCAGTGCGGGACAGGGGGGCTACGAGCAGTACTTC.

This clonotype occurred a few times. The genes are TRBV29-1 and TRBJ2-3; D is undetermined. Trimming took 6 bases from V and 4 from J, leaving 8 bases between them. CDR3 size: 11 residues. Germline V gene data show CDR1 as SQVTM and CDR2 as ANQGSEA. The CDR3 DNA follows: TGCAGCGTCGGATATTCAGATACGCAGTATTTT. Translating gives CSVGYSDTQYF.

Of note for this clonotype: A much more abundant neighbour one base away suggests this may be a read error. The rearrangement joins TRBV11-2 to TRBJ2-7; no clear D gene. CDR1 SGHAT and CDR2 FQNNGV come from the germline V gene. The CDR3 extends over 14 amino acids. V lost 1 base to trimming and J lost 2 bases, with 9 bases between them. DNA for the CDR3: TGTGCCAGCAGCTTAGCAGAGGTAACCTACGAGCAGTACTTC. Translation gives CASSLAEVTYEQYF.

This clonotype has ten or more counts. The chain employs TRBV24-1 and TRBJ2-7; possibly TRBD1 for D (5 bases). Germline V gene sequence: CDR1 KGHDR, CDR2 SFDVKD. Trimming took 3 bases from V and 6 from J, leaving 11 bases between them. This CDR3 is built from 13 residues. CDR3 loop: CATSDPSDIEQYF. CDR3 nucleotides: TGTGCCACCAGTGATCCGTCGGACATCGAGCAGTACTTC.

The chain uses TRBV10-1 and TRBJ2-1; D may be TRBD1 (5 bases). V was shortened by 3 bases and J by 4 bases, with 7 bases between the two germline ends. The CDR3 has 13 residues. Germline V lookup: CDR1 WNHNN, CDR2 SYGVQD (reference sequence). The CDR3 reads CASSDGQYNEQFF. DNA for the CDR3: TGCGCCAGCAGTGATGGACAATACAATGAGCAGTTCTTC.

This clonotype has ten or more counts. The chain employs TRBV5-1 and TRBJ1-4; D is unresolved. V lost 0 bases, J lost 5 bases, and 11 bases lay in between. Germline V gene sequence: CDR1 SGHRS, CDR2 YFSETQ. The CDR3 contains 15 residues. DNA of the CDR3: TGCGCCAGCAGCTTGGGAGGAGGATGGAATGAAAAACTGTTTTTT. This encodes CASSLGGGWNEKLFF.

The chain links TRBV10-3 to TRBJ2-7, with no clear D. The V end lost 0 bases, the J end lost 3 bases, and 6 bases lay between the germline ends. This CDR3 comprises 13 residues. CDR1 and CDR2 (germline): ENHRY, SYGVKD. The CDR3 DNA reads TGTGCCATCAGTGAGTCAGGTTTCTACGAGCAGTACTTC. The encoded protein is CAISESGFYEQYF.

This clonotype was recorded many times. The chain employs TRBV6-5 and TRBJ1-2; D perhaps matches TRBD1 (5 bases). CDR1 is MNHEY, CDR2 SVGAGI, per germline. V lost 5 bases to trimming and J lost 2 bases, with 6 bases between them. The CDR3 loop spans 12 amino acids. Here the CDR3 reads CASSRDNYGYTF. Here the CDR3 DNA reads TGTGCCAGCAGTCGGGACAACTATGGCTACACCTTC.